The 15 T cell receptor beta chains below come from one sample, sequenced in a study of Graves' ophthalmopathy and Graves' hyperthyroidism. Amplification of TCR beta CDR3 regions used RNA transcripts. The first round was an RT-PCR with HTBI primers, and the second round was a multiplex PCR. TCRdb analysed the multiplex PCR reads with MiXCR anew, one entry per CDR3 protein. The data show 600,000 to 650,000 distinct CDR3 sequences, with 20% to 25% seen just once and more than 5.5% held by the top ten. The sequenced sample was peripheral blood. The receptors stem from a woman younger than 30 with stable Graves' hyperthyroidism. Some clones in this sample may be carry-over from other donors' samples.

The sample holds many counts of this clonotype. This chain connects TRBV28 to TRBJ2-7; D is undetermined. The CDR3 contains 15 residues. V gave up 4 bases and J gave up 3 bases, with 16 bases separating them. From germline, CDR1 is MDHEN and CDR2 SYDVKM. CDR3: CASSSLGNPRYEQYF. CDR3 DNA: TGTGCCAGCAGTTCCCTTGGGAACCCCCGCTACGAGCAGTACTTC. The full variable domain, completed using reference TRBV28 and TRBJ2-7, is DVKVTQSSRYLVKRTGEKVFLECVQDMDHENMFWYRQDPGLGLRLIYFSYDVKMKEKGDIPEGYSVSREKKERFSLILESASTNQTSMYLCASSSLGNPRYEQYFGPGTRLTVT.

At least ten counts were recorded for this clonotype. The V call is TRBV4-1, the J call TRBJ2-7; no firm D call. CDR3 length: 15 amino acids. Deletions cut 0 bases from V and 4 bases from J, with 13 bases between. Germline V CDR1 and CDR2: MGHRA, YSYEKL. CDR3 loop: CASSQDLLLQYEQYF. In nucleotides, the CDR3 is TGCGCCAGCAGCCAAGATCTGCTACTTCAATACGAGCAGTACTTC.

The rearrangement uses TRBV20-1 and TRBJ1-1; no clear D gene. V was pared by 7 bases and J by 2 bases, with 17 bases between. There are 14 residues in the CDR3. CDR1 is DFQATT, CDR2 SNEGSKA, per germline (reference sequence). The CDR3 loop is CSGHWSLLNTEAFF. In DNA form, the CDR3 reads TGCAGTGGTCACTGGTCTCTTCTTAACACTGAAGCTTTCTTT.

Remarks on this clonotype: At one end, the junction sequence differs from germline, possibly due to a read error. This sequence joins TRBV5-1 and TRBJ2-7; possible D gene TRBD2, 5 bases. This CDR3 contains 15 residues. Per the germline V gene, CDR1 is SGHRS and CDR2 is YFSETQ. CDR3 coding DNA: TGCGCCAGCAGCTTGGCACCACGGGGTGGGTACGAGCAGCACTTC. Its translation: CASSLAPRGGYEQHF.

The chain recombines TRBV12-3 or TRBV12-4 with TRBJ1-2, with TRBD1 as a possible D gene (5 bases). There are 16 residues in the CDR3. Deletions cut 4 bases from V and 8 bases from J, with 23 bases between. DNA for the CDR3: TGTGCCAGCAGTTCTCAGTTGGGAAGGGGAAGGGGAGGCTACACCTTC. As protein: CASSSQLGRGRGGYTF.

This clonotype was observed many times. The V call is TRBV5-1, the J call TRBJ2-5; TRBD2 matches 10 bases. The length of the CDR3 is 16 residues. After removal of 1 base from V and 1 base from J, the junction contained 4 bases not matched to a gene. CDR1 SGHRS and CDR2 YFSETQ come from the germline V gene. The CDR3 spells CASSLRPSGGQETQYF. DNA of the CDR3: TGCGCCAGCAGCTTGCGGCCTAGCGGGGGCCAAGAGACCCAGTACTTC.

The chain couples TRBV4-1 to TRBJ1-1; D is unresolved. CDR3 length: 14 residues. Germline V gives CDR1 MGHRA, CDR2 YSYEKL. With 8 bases removed from V and 0 bases from J, the gap between germline ends came to 13 bases. The CDR3: CASAQTELNTEAFF. The CDR3 DNA sequence: TGCGCCAGCGCCCAAACAGAATTGAACACTGAAGCTTTCTTT.

This clonotype came up many times. The V call is TRBV6-5, the J call TRBJ1-5, with TRBD1 identical over 9 bases. Trimming removed 5 bases from V and 4 bases from J; junction bases left unmatched: 6. In germline, CDR1 is MNHEY, CDR2 SVGAGI. CDR3 size: 15 residues. CDR3 coding DNA: TGTGCCAGCAGTACAGGGGGCGCGGTTAATCAGCCCCAGCATTTT. Translated: CASSTGGAVNQPQHF.

This sequence joins TRBV28 and TRBJ1-2; D is unclear. V shed 6 bases and J shed 2 bases, with 16 bases lying between them. The CDR3 consists of 15 residues. Germline V gene data show CDR1 as MDHEN and CDR2 as SYDVKM. In DNA, the CDR3 is TGTGCCAGCAGGAGAAAAGCAGGACTAAACTATGGCTACACCTTC. This codes for CASRRKAGLNYGYTF.

This clonotype came up many times. The gene calls are TRBV28 and TRBJ1-5; D ambiguous. Deletions cut 4 bases from V and 8 bases from J, with 9 bases between. This CDR3 has 12 residues. In germline, CDR1 is MDHEN, CDR2 SYDVKM. This CDR3 is CASSSTGKPQHF. The CDR3 nucleotides are TGTGCCAGCAGTTCCACGGGGAAGCCCCAGCATTTT. Using reference TRBV28 and TRBJ1-5 for the parts outside the CDR3, the full variable domain is DVKVTQSSRYLVKRTGEKVFLECVQDMDHENMFWYRQDPGLGLRLIYFSYDVKMKEKGDIPEGYSVSREKKERFSLILESASTNQTSMYLCASSSTGKPQHFGDGTRLSIL.

The chain joins TRBV24-1 to TRBJ2-7, with a possible D match to TRBD2 (5 bases). The germline CDR1 and CDR2 sequences are KGHDR and SFDVKD. V was shortened by 9 bases and J by 5 bases, with 10 bases between the two germline ends. The CDR3 loop spans 11 amino acids. CDR3 region: CATGEGHEQYF. The CDR3 region has the DNA TGTGCCACCGGCGAGGGCCACGAGCAGTACTTC.

Concerning this clonotype: The junction shows a germline mismatch at one end, possibly a read error. The chain is built from TRBV24-1 and TRBJ1-2; D is uncertain. Germline V gene data show CDR1 as KGHDR and CDR2 as SFDVKD. The length of the CDR3 is 12 residues. CDR3 in DNA: TGTGCCTCCAGCCGTCGCCGGAGGCATCGCACCTTC. Its protein product is CASSRRRRHRTF.

In its sample, this clonotype was seen many times. This chain links TRBV19 with TRBJ2-2, with D uncertain. CDR1 is LNHDA, CDR2 SQIVND, per germline (reference sequence). Trimming cost V 3 bases and J 0 bases, with 11 bases left between them. There are 16 residues in the CDR3. DNA of the CDR3: TGTGCCAGTAGTATCCCTCGGACCTCGAACACCGGGGAGCTGTTTTTT. Translated, it gives CASSIPRTSNTGELFF.

This clonotype was counted ten times or more. This chain links TRBV6-5 with TRBJ1-1; 8 bases agree with TRBD1. CDR1 is MNHEY, CDR2 SVGAGI, per germline. The CDR3 has 14 amino acids. J gave up 5 bases and V 7 bases, and 9 bases lay outside the gene matches. The chain's CDR3 is CASKDRVPYTEAFF. CDR3 in DNA: TGTGCCAGCAAGGACAGGGTGCCATATACTGAAGCTTTCTTT.

This chain links TRBV11-2 with TRBJ2-7; 13 bases fit TRBD2. Trimming at V came to 2 bases and at J to 3 bases, leaving 10 bases not matched to a gene. This CDR3 has 18 residues. CDR1 is SGHAT, CDR2 FQNNGV, per germline. The CDR3 loop reads CASSLWTSGSGVNYEQYF. CDR3 in DNA: TGTGCCAGCAGCTTATGGACTAGCGGGAGTGGGGTAAACTACGAGCAGTACTTC.